The clone carrying this T cell receptor (beta chain) was detected only once. Its target is unknown. The data were taken from a study of cytomegalovirus exposure and HLA in healthy donors. Whole-study results and caveats: The tendency of first-cohort TCR clusters to co-occur in the roughly 130 validation repertoires emerged from a later analysis. Reported results showed that the classifier diagnosed cytomegalovirus status with high specificity and sensitivity. A list of roughly 160 TCR beta chains associated with cytomegalovirus was given.

From germline, CDR1 is SGHRS and CDR2 YFSETQ. The ends lost 3 bases at V and 1 base at J; junction bases unmatched: 6. CDR3 length equals 15 residues. Some clones are missing from TCRdb's copy, which holds only in-frame ones; the method was immunoSEQ multiplex PCR. The profile shows 90,000 to 150,000 clones, about nine tenths of them singletons. The clonotype was recovered from a young man in good health and CMV-seropositive. This chain uses TRBV5-1 with TRBJ2-5; 7 bases are a match to TRBD1. Sequences were obtained from PBMCs. The CDR3 region is CASSSGTDLQETQYF. DNA of the CDR3: TGCGCCAGCAGCTCGGGGACAGACCTCCAAGAGACCCAGTACTTC.